Detailed here is one T cell receptor (beta chain). The antigen remains undetermined. The data are from a study of OX40 agonist ivuxolimab in advanced cancers. General observations from the study: CD4+ T cells averaged fewer expanded clones than CD8+ T cells.

The method was immunoSEQ multiplex PCR; TCRdb's version includes in-frame clones alone and lacks a portion of them. The sample has over 50,000 clones, more than 75% seen once; the top ten hold more than 9.5%. This CDR3 has 15 residues. V was clipped by 4 bases and J by 1 base, with 14 bases between them. Germline loops: CDR1 SGHRS, CDR2 YFSETQ. The sequence came from an adult with an advanced solid tumor such as melanoma, head and neck, liver or kidney cancer. This chain links TRBV5-1 with TRBJ1-1; perhaps TRBD1 as D (5 bases). This material consisted of CD4+ or CD8+ T cells sorted from blood, taken in a trial of the OX40 agonist ivuxolimab. The CDR3 loop is CASSATRTRNTEAFF. For the CDR3, the DNA is TGCGCCAGCAGCGCCACAAGGACAAGGAACACTGAAGCTTTCTTT.